This is a list of T cell receptor beta chains from one sample in a study of shared clonotypes between healthy human individuals. Assay used: immunoSEQ multiplex PCR; TCRdb lists only in-frame clones, some missing. The table shows around 2.5 million clones, with 80% to 95% occurring only once. Sample: naive CD4+ T cells from PBMCs. These receptors were taken from a man younger than 35 in good health. Some clones in this sample may be carry-over from other donors' samples. Both conserved end residues are part of each CDR3. The D gene is left open where the match is weak. The size of a clone is reported for some rows only, either as once, few or many, or as a class for expanded clones.

clone size: NA
J gene: TRBJ2-7
D gene: TRBD2
V gene: TRBV30
CDR3 DNA: TGTGCCTGGAGACCTTTGGGGGAGGGCCCCCCCTACGAGCAGTACTTC
CDR3 protein: CAWRPLGEGPPYEQYF

clone size: NA
J gene: TRBJ2-2
D gene: NA
V gene: TRBV2
CDR3 DNA: TGTGCCAGCAGTGAACCCAACGCCGGGGAGCTGTTTTTT
CDR3 protein: CASSEPNAGELFF

clone size: NA
J gene: TRBJ1-1
D gene: NA
V gene: TRBV6-5
CDR3 DNA: TGTGCCAGCAGCCTCCCTCTAACTGAAGCTTTCTTT
CDR3 protein: CASSLPLTEAFF

clone size: NA
J gene: TRBJ2-7
D gene: TRBD1
V gene: TRBV9
CDR3 DNA: TGTGCCAGCAGCCGGCGAGGGGGCAGCGAGTACTTC
CDR3 protein: CASSRRGGSEYF

clone size: NA
J gene: TRBJ1-5
D gene: NA
V gene: TRBV5-1
CDR3 DNA: TGCGCCAGCAGCCCGACGGACCGTAGCAATCAGCCCCAGCATTTT
CDR3 protein: CASSPTDRSNQPQHF

clone size: NA
J gene: TRBJ1-1
D gene: TRBD1
V gene: TRBV7-9
CDR3 DNA: TGTGCCAGCAGCTTAGCTGTACAGGGGGGCACTGAAGCTTTCTTT
CDR3 protein: CASSLAVQGGTEAFF

clone size: NA
J gene: TRBJ2-1
D gene: NA
V gene: TRBV5-1
CDR3 DNA: TGCGCCAGCAGCTTGCAGGTTCTCTACAATGAGCAGTTCTTC
CDR3 protein: CASSLQVLYNEQFF

clone size: NA
J gene: TRBJ1-4
D gene: TRBD1
V gene: TRBV28
CDR3 DNA: TGTGCCAGCAGAACAGGGGGTTATGAAAAACTGTTTTTT
CDR3 protein: CASRTGGYEKLFF

clone size: NA
J gene: TRBJ2-7
D gene: TRBD1
V gene: TRBV7-8
CDR3 DNA: TGTGCCAGCAGCTTAGCGGAGACAGGGTCCTACGAGCAGTACTTC
CDR3 protein: CASSLAETGSYEQYF

clone size: once
J gene: TRBJ1-3
D gene: NA
V gene: TRBV5-1
CDR3 DNA: TGCGCCAGCAGACGGGGACTTGACTCTGGAAACACCATATATTTT
CDR3 protein: CASRRGLDSGNTIYF

clone size: NA
J gene: TRBJ2-7
D gene: TRBD1
V gene: TRBV10-1
CDR3 DNA: TGCGCCAGCATCCGGGACAGGGGAAACGAGCAGTACTTC
CDR3 protein: CASIRDRGNEQYF

clone size: NA
J gene: TRBJ2-6
D gene: NA
V gene: TRBV6-1
CDR3 DNA: TGTGCCAGCCTGACTTTGGCTGGGGCCAACGTCCTGACTTTC
CDR3 protein: CASLTLAGANVLTF

clone size: NA
J gene: TRBJ1-6
D gene: NA
V gene: TRBV28
CDR3 DNA: TGTGCCAGCAGTTCCCTCACGACCTTGACCCTCCACTTT
CDR3 protein: CASSSLTTLTLHF

clone size: once
J gene: TRBJ1-2
D gene: TRBD1
V gene: TRBV6-5
CDR3 DNA: TGTGCCAGCAGCAACAGGGGGGGTAACTATGGCTACACCTTC
CDR3 protein: CASSNRGGNYGYTF

clone size: NA
J gene: TRBJ2-7
D gene: NA
V gene: TRBV6-1
CDR3 DNA: TGTGCCAGCATTTGGGGGCGTAGCAGCAACGAGCAGTACTTC
CDR3 protein: CASIWGRSSNEQYF

clone size: NA
J gene: TRBJ2-7
D gene: TRBD1
V gene: TRBV11-2
CDR3 DNA: TGTGCCAGCATGACAGGGTATCCTAGGTACGAGCAGTACTTC
CDR3 protein: CASMTGYPRYEQYF

clone size: NA
J gene: TRBJ2-7
D gene: NA
V gene: TRBV6-5
CDR3 DNA: TGTGCCAGCAGTTACTCCCTGAGGAGGGGGCCCTACGAGCAGTACTTC
CDR3 protein: CASSYSLRRGPYEQYF

clone size: NA
J gene: TRBJ1-6
D gene: NA
V gene: TRBV30
CDR3 DNA: TGTGCCTGGACGATTGGACGGCATAATTCACCCCTCCACTTT
CDR3 protein: CAWTIGRHNSPLHF

clone size: NA
J gene: TRBJ1-3
D gene: NA
V gene: TRBV28
CDR3 DNA: TGTGCCAGCAGTTCGTCGAGGTCGAACACCATATATTTT
CDR3 protein: CASSSSRSNTIYF

clone size: NA
J gene: TRBJ2-4
D gene: TRBD1
V gene: TRBV19
CDR3 DNA: TGTGCCAGTAGTCCACTAGACAGGGTGGACATTCAGTACTTC
CDR3 protein: CASSPLDRVDIQYF

clone size: NA
J gene: TRBJ2-7
D gene: TRBD2
V gene: TRBV5-1
CDR3 DNA: TGCGCCAGCAGCCCACCCGGGACTAGAGACTCCTACGAGCAGTACTTC
CDR3 protein: CASSPPGTRDSYEQYF

clone size: NA
J gene: TRBJ2-7
D gene: TRBD2
V gene: TRBV28
CDR3 DNA: TGTGCCAGTTTCGCCCCACTGACTAGCGGCGCCTACGAGCAGTACTTC
CDR3 protein: CASFAPLTSGAYEQYF

clone size: NA
J gene: TRBJ1-2
D gene: NA
V gene: TRBV19
CDR3 DNA: TGTGCCAGTAGTATTCGACAGCCACCTTTGGGCCCTATATTTGGCTACACCTTC
CDR3 protein: CASSIRQPPLGPIFGYTF

clone size: once
J gene: TRBJ2-7
D gene: NA
V gene: TRBV28
CDR3 DNA: TGTGCCAGCAGTTTCGGTAGTATTGACTCCTACGAGCAGTACTTC
CDR3 protein: CASSFGSIDSYEQYF

clone size: NA
J gene: TRBJ2-5
D gene: TRBD2
V gene: TRBV11-1
CDR3 DNA: TGTGCCAGCAGCCGACCTACGGGACTAGCGGCTAGGGAGACCCAGTACTTC
CDR3 protein: CASSRPTGLAARETQYF

clone size: NA
J gene: TRBJ1-1
D gene: NA
V gene: TRBV7-3
CDR3 DNA: TGTGCCAGCAGCTTAGGAGTCCTTGAAGCTTTCTTT
CDR3 protein: CASSLGVLEAFF

clone size: NA
J gene: TRBJ2-7
D gene: TRBD1
V gene: TRBV28
CDR3 DNA: TGTGCCAGCAGGACGAGAGGGACAGGGCCCTCCTACGAGCAGTACTTC
CDR3 protein: CASRTRGTGPSYEQYF

clone size: NA
J gene: TRBJ1-5
D gene: TRBD1
V gene: TRBV5-8
CDR3 DNA: TGTGCCAGCAGCTTGCTCCGACAGGGTGGGTGGCCCCAGCATTTT
CDR3 protein: CASSLLRQGGWPQHF

clone size: NA
J gene: TRBJ2-7
D gene: TRBD1
V gene: TRBV11-2
CDR3 DNA: TGTGCCAGCAGCTTAACCGGGACAGAGACCTACGAGCAGTACTTC
CDR3 protein: CASSLTGTETYEQYF

clone size: NA
J gene: TRBJ2-7
D gene: NA
V gene: TRBV20-1
CDR3 DNA: TGCAGTGTAGGCCGACTCTACGAGCAGTACTTC
CDR3 protein: CSVGRLYEQYF

clone size: NA
J gene: TRBJ2-2
D gene: TRBD1
V gene: TRBV7-9
CDR3 DNA: TGTGCCAGCATCATGCCAGGGGGCATGGGGGAGCTGTTTTTT
CDR3 protein: CASIMPGGMGELFF

clone size: NA
J gene: TRBJ1-1
D gene: NA
V gene: TRBV7-8
CDR3 DNA: TGTGCCAGCAGCCATCGTCTTGTGGGGGTGAACACTGAAGCTTTCTTT
CDR3 protein: CASSHRLVGVNTEAFF

clone size: NA
J gene: TRBJ2-7
D gene: NA
V gene: TRBV5-1
CDR3 DNA: TGCGCCAGCAGCCCCACCCTCGTGGGGCTGGAAGAGCAGTACTTC
CDR3 protein: CASSPTLVGLEEQYF

clone size: once
J gene: TRBJ2-7
D gene: TRBD2
V gene: TRBV14
CDR3 DNA: TGTGCCAGCAGTTACGGGACTAGCAACTCCTACGAGCAGTACTTC
CDR3 protein: CASSYGTSNSYEQYF

clone size: NA
J gene: TRBJ2-3
D gene: NA
V gene: TRBV5-5
CDR3 DNA: TGTGCCAGCAGCTTGTTCCCCACAGATACGCAGTATTTT
CDR3 protein: CASSLFPTDTQYF

clone size: once
J gene: TRBJ2-5
D gene: NA
V gene: TRBV10-3
CDR3 DNA: TGTGCCATCAGTCCCTCGGGTCCAGAGACCCAGTACTTC
CDR3 protein: CAISPSGPETQYF

clone size: NA
J gene: TRBJ2-7
D gene: NA
V gene: TRBV5-1
CDR3 DNA: TGCGCCAGCAGTGACCTACAGGGACGCGAGCAGTACTTC
CDR3 protein: CASSDLQGREQYF

clone size: NA
J gene: TRBJ2-3
D gene: NA
V gene: TRBV11-3
CDR3 DNA: TGTGCCAGCAGCCGCCGCGAGGGCGGGAACACAGATACGCAGTATTTT
CDR3 protein: CASSRREGGNTDTQYF

clone size: once
J gene: TRBJ2-5
D gene: TRBD1
V gene: TRBV29-1
CDR3 DNA: TGCAGCGCCCGACAGGGGATCGAGACCCAGTACTTC
CDR3 protein: CSARQGIETQYF

clone size: NA
J gene: TRBJ2-5
D gene: NA
V gene: TRBV29-1
CDR3 DNA: TGCAGCGTTGAAAGGGGGGAGACCCAGTACTTC
CDR3 protein: CSVERGETQYF

clone size: NA
J gene: TRBJ2-1
D gene: NA
V gene: TRBV5-1
CDR3 DNA: TGCGCCAGCAGCGATCAGTGGCCGACTTACAATGAGCAGTTCTTC
CDR3 protein: CASSDQWPTYNEQFF

clone size: NA
J gene: TRBJ2-1
D gene: TRBD2
V gene: TRBV11-2
CDR3 DNA: TGTGCCAGCAGCGAACTAGCGGGTGGTTACAATGAGCAGTTCTTC
CDR3 protein: CASSELAGGYNEQFF

clone size: once
J gene: TRBJ2-2
D gene: NA
V gene: TRBV9
CDR3 DNA: TGTGCCAGCAGCGTAGCTGGGGCGAACACCGGGGAGCTGTTTTTT
CDR3 protein: CASSVAGANTGELFF

clone size: NA
J gene: TRBJ2-1
D gene: NA
V gene: TRBV28
CDR3 DNA: TGTGCCAGCCTGACCCTCCGGGACAAGGCCTACAATGAGCAGTTCTTC
CDR3 protein: CASLTLRDKAYNEQFF

clone size: few
J gene: TRBJ1-2
D gene: NA
V gene: TRBV7-9
CDR3 DNA: TGTGCCAGCAGTCTATCGGTGGGGGCAGGCTATGGCTACACCTTC
CDR3 protein: CASSLSVGAGYGYTF

clone size: NA
J gene: TRBJ2-7
D gene: NA
V gene: TRBV27
CDR3 DNA: TGTGCCAGCAGAACATACAGCGACAGATACGAGCAGTACTTC
CDR3 protein: CASRTYSDRYEQYF

clone size: NA
J gene: TRBJ2-2
D gene: TRBD2
V gene: TRBV11-1
CDR3 DNA: TGTGCCAGCAGCTTAGCACTCGGGACTAGCGGGAGTTTCGCCGGGGAGCTGTTTTTT
CDR3 protein: CASSLALGTSGSFAGELFF

clone size: few
J gene: TRBJ2-3
D gene: NA
V gene: TRBV28
CDR3 DNA: TGTGCCAGCACCAACACAGATACGCAGTATTTT
CDR3 protein: CASTNTDTQYF